This TCR beta chain was observed in a study of cytomegalovirus exposure and HLA in healthy donors. Broader study findings: The sole available immune exposure information was CMV serostatus.

Use of 60 Vbeta and 13 Jbeta primers characterized the PCR. Produced via immunoSEQ multiplex PCR; TCRdb's table is partial and in-frame only. The table records about 130,000 clones, over 60% of them present only once. V shed 4 bases and J shed 2 bases, with 14 bases lying between them. CDR1 is MDHEN, CDR2 SYDVKM, per germline. The CDR3 covers 15 residues. Worth noting for this clone: Its matching antigen is unknown.

This chain joins TRBV28 and TRBJ1-2; D possibly corresponds to TRBD1 (6 bases). This receptor was identified in a male donor in good health and CMV-seropositive. Sample: PBMCs. CDR3 sequence (DNA): TGTGCCAGCAGTTCGAGTTCGACAGGAAACTATGGCTACACCTTC. Residues: CASSSSSTGNYGYTF.